This record looks at one TCR beta chain sequence and its context. Profiling relied on immunoSEQ multiplex PCR, and the TCRdb table lists in-frame clones only, not all of them. The sample contains some 70,000 clones, less than 90% of which appear only once. Germline V gives CDR1 SGHTA, CDR2 FQGNSA. CDR3 length: 16 amino acids. Trimming removed 1 base from V and 7 bases from J; junction bases left unmatched: 10. The entry originates in a study of T cell changes during pregnancy in multiple sclerosis. The chain carries TRBV7-2 and TRBJ1-5; 7 bases match TRBD1. Here the sequenced sample was peripheral blood, taken before pregnancy. The source of this sequence is a female donor with multiple sclerosis, enrolled in a pregnancy study. The CDR3 loop reads CASSLVVRRGQQPQHF. The CDR3, as DNA: TGTGCCAGCAGCTTAGTCGTTAGGAGGGGGCAACAGCCCCAGCATTTT.